This entry lists 27 T cell receptor beta chains sequenced from one sample in a study of beta chain features in type 1 diabetes. Reverse transcribing all isolated RNA meant expressed TCRB transcripts were sequenced. Method: immunoSEQ multiplex PCR; TCRdb's copy keeps in-frame clones and lacks some. The profile shows some 660,000 clones, more than 12% of them singletons. Study-wide results and limits: Shortening that was moderate but significant affected the TCRB CDR3s of Type 1 diabetes patients in all four CD4+ subsets.

Their antigens remain unidentified. The sequenced material came from naive CD4+ T cells from blood. These receptors all stem from a man younger than 35 with type 1 diabetes.

CDR3 coding DNA: TGTGCCAGCAGCTTAGCGAGGGCAGGAATCTACGAGCAGTACTTC. Amino acid sequence: CASSLARAGIYEQYF. The chain carries TRBV7-9 and TRBJ2-7; maybe TRBD2 (5 bases). This CDR3 region has 15 residues. The V gene's germline CDR1 is SEHNR and CDR2 FQNEAQ (reference sequence). V gave up 0 bases and J gave up 3 bases, with 12 bases separating them.

Regarding this clone: Other DNA sequences within the sample encode an identical CDR3. This chain joins TRBV7-9 and TRBJ2-7; weak D call: TRBD1 (6 bases). Germline loops: CDR1 SEHNR, CDR2 FQNEAQ (reference sequence). Trimming left V 5 bases short and J 4 bases short, with 9 bases between. CDR3 length: 12 amino acids. Written as DNA, the CDR3 is TGTGCCAGCAGCCCAGGGGCTTACGAGCAGTACTTC. Translation: CASSPGAYEQYF.

The chain is built from TRBV15 and TRBJ2-1, with a possible D match to TRBD2 (6 bases). Germline V gene sequence: CDR1 LNHNV, CDR2 YYDKDF (reference sequence). The CDR3 extends over 16 amino acids. The V gene lost 1 base and the J gene lost 9 bases, with 19 bases spanning the gap. The CDR3, as DNA: TGTGCCACCAGCAGAGGAGCGGTCAGCGGGCAGGGTGAGCAGTTCTTC. Translating gives CATSRGAVSGQGEQFF.

This clone was counted only a few times. V and J are TRBV2 and TRBJ1-2; 8 bases are shared with TRBD1. With V trimmed by 5 bases and J by 0 bases, 5 bases remained unmatched. There are 15 residues in the CDR3. The germline V gene has CDR1 SNHLY and CDR2 FYNNEI. CDR3 sequence (DNA): TGTGCCAGCAGTCCCGGGGGACAGGCTAACTATGGCTACACCTTC. It is translated as CASSPGGQANYGYTF.

V and J are TRBV30 and TRBJ1-1; TRBD1 agrees at 8 bases. The CDR3 has 15 residues. The junction had 12 bases not matched to a gene; V was cut back by 4 bases and J by 5 bases. Germline lookup yields CDR1 GTSNPN and CDR2 SVGIG (reference sequence). The CDR3 is CAWNPSRGRRTEAFF. CDR3 nucleotide sequence: TGTGCCTGGAACCCGAGCAGGGGGCGGAGGACTGAAGCTTTCTTT.

V gene TRBV2 combines with J gene TRBJ2-6; TRBD2 matches 7 bases. Germline loops: CDR1 SNHLY, CDR2 FYNNEI. V gave up 10 bases and J gave up 2 bases; unmatched junction bases: 11. The CDR3 runs to 16 residues. The CDR3 region is CATSLAPSPGANVLTF. The DNA of the CDR3 is TGTGCCACCTCACTAGCGCCATCACCTGGGGCCAACGTCCTGACTTTC.

This clone was picked up a small number of times. V usage is TRBV2 and J usage is TRBJ1-5; a weak D match, TRBD1 (5 bases). The CDR3 spans 13 residues. The V gene lost 9 bases and the J gene lost 4 bases, with 13 bases spanning the gap. The germline V gene has CDR1 SNHLY and CDR2 FYNNEI. The CDR3, as DNA: TGTGCCAGTCGGTCGGGACTAAATCAGCCCCAGCATTTT. The encoded protein is CASRSGLNQPQHF.

The rearrangement links TRBV23-1 to TRBJ1-1; D uncertain. TRBV23-1 is assigned to the ORF class and has an uncertain function. The CDR3 is 13 residues long. V was trimmed by 7 bases and J by 0 bases, leaving 9 bases between them. DNA of the CDR3: TGCGCCAGCAACAGCAGTTTGAACACTGAAGCTTTCTTT. This translates into CASNSSLNTEAFF.

This clone turned up a few times. V gene TRBV7-9 combines with J gene TRBJ2-7; 8 nucleotides match TRBD2. This CDR3 has 13 amino acids. Germline V CDR1 and CDR2: SEHNR, FQNEAQ (reference sequence). The ends lost 8 bases at V and 3 bases at J; junction bases unmatched: 6. CDR3 sequence reads: CASLLAAGYEQYF. The CDR3 nucleotides read TGTGCCAGCTTACTAGCGGCTGGCTACGAGCAGTACTTC. The variable domain in full, completed from reference TRBV7-9 and TRBJ2-7, reads DTGVSQNPRHKITKRGQNVTFRCDPISEHNRLYWYRQTLGQGPEFLTYFQNEAQLEKSRLLSDRFSAERPKGSFSTLEIQRTEQGDSAMYLCASLLAAGYEQYFGPGTRLTVT.

CDR3 amino acids: CASSSFRGGNTDTQYF. CDR3 DNA: TGTGCCAGCAGCTCTTTCAGGGGAGGAAACACAGATACGCAGTATTTT. V gene TRBV7-2 combines with J gene TRBJ2-3; D possibly uses TRBD1 or TRBD2 (6 bases each). Trimming left V 4 bases short and J 2 bases short, with 16 bases between. The CDR3 extends over 16 amino acids. Germline CDR1 is SGHTA and CDR2 is FQGNSA. The complete variable domain, with remaining parts taken from reference TRBV7-2 and TRBJ2-3, reads GAGVSQSPSNKVTEKGKDVELRCDPISGHTALYWYRQSLGQGLEFLIYFQGNSAPDKSGLPSDRFSAERTGGSVSTLTIQRTQQEDSAVYLCASSSFRGGNTDTQYFGPGTRLTVL.

There are a few counts of this clone. The rearrangement joins TRBV6-5 to TRBJ1-5; D call uncertain. The CDR3 spans 12 residues. Trimming stripped 2 bases from V and 6 bases from J, with 5 bases between. CDR1 is MNHEY and CDR2 is SVGAGI in the germline V gene. CDR3 sequence reads: CASSYGSQPQHF. The CDR3 DNA sequence: TGTGCCAGCAGTTACGGGAGTCAGCCCCAGCATTTT.

V gene TRBV7-9 combines with J gene TRBJ2-7; TRBD2 might be the D (6 bases). This CDR3 has 15 amino acids. CDR1 SEHNR and CDR2 FQNEAQ come from the germline V gene (reference sequence). V lost 1 base and J 1 base, leaving 11 bases between the germline ends. The chain's CDR3 is CASSLVVAGSYEQYF. CDR3 sequence (DNA): TGTGCCAGCAGCTTAGTAGTTGCGGGGTCCTACGAGCAGTACTTC.

The V and J genes are TRBV27 and TRBJ2-3; D remains ambiguous. Germline CDR1 reads MNHEY; CDR2 reads SMNVEV (reference sequence). The V end was cut by 5 bases, the J end by 4 bases, with 10 bases between. The CDR3 is made up of 13 amino acids. The CDR3 here is CASSLVSADTQYF. The CDR3 bases are TGTGCCAGCAGTCTGGTCAGCGCAGATACGCAGTATTTT.

This clone was detected only a few times. This rearrangement joins TRBV28 to TRBJ2-7; tentatively, D is TRBD1 (5 bases). The CDR3 consists of 13 residues. Germline V gives CDR1 MDHEN, CDR2 SYDVKM. V shed 5 bases and J shed 9 bases, with 17 bases lying between them. The CDR3 spells CASSLVGPRWQYF. The CDR3 DNA reads as TGTGCCAGCAGTCTCGTGGGGCCCCGATGGCAGTACTTC.

This clone was counted a few times. The gene calls are TRBV30 and TRBJ2-5, with a weak D call TRBD1 (5 bases). The CDR3 is made up of 15 amino acids. The V gene lost 2 bases and the J gene lost 1 base, with 14 bases spanning the gap. Germline values: CDR1 GTSNPN, CDR2 SVGIG (reference sequence). Here the CDR3 DNA reads TGTGCCTGGAGTCCCCTTGACAGACTCCAAGAGACCCAGTACTTC. Translation gives CAWSPLDRLQETQYF.

This chain connects TRBV2 to TRBJ2-3, with D unclear. CDR3 length: 14 residues. CDR1 SNHLY and CDR2 FYNNEI come from the germline V gene. Trimming cost V 4 bases and J 0 bases, with 8 bases left between them. The DNA of the CDR3 is TGTGCCAGCAGTGCTGTACAGAGCACAGATACGCAGTATTTT. Translation: CASSAVQSTDTQYF. Using reference TRBV2 and TRBJ2-3 for the parts outside the CDR3, the full variable domain is EPEVTQTPSHQVTQMGQEVILRCVPISNHLYFYWYRQILGQKVEFLVSFYNNEISEKSEIFDDQFSVERPDGSNFTLKIRSTKLEDSAMYFCASSAVQSTDTQYFGPGTRLTVL.

The rearrangement links TRBV9 to TRBJ1-6; possibly TRBD1 for D (6 bases). Germline CDR1 and CDR2: SGDLS and YYNGEE. CDR3 length: 14 residues. Trimming stripped 4 bases from V and 9 bases from J, with 14 bases between. CDR3 sequence reads: CASSPRDISSPLHF. CDR3 sequence (DNA): TGTGCCAGCAGCCCCCGGGACATATCTTCACCCCTCCACTTT.

The V call is TRBV10-3, the J call TRBJ2-5; 7 bases map to TRBD1. Germline CDR1 reads ENHRY; CDR2 reads SYGVKD. Trimming cost V 7 bases and J 5 bases; bases outside gene matches: 7. The CDR3 extends over 13 amino acids. The CDR3 DNA reads as TGTGCCATCACCCCGGGACAGAAGGAGACCCAGTACTTC. It specifies CAITPGQKETQYF.

V and J are TRBV9 and TRBJ1-1; possible D gene TRBD1, 6 bases. V was cut by 1 base and J by 5 bases, with 18 bases left in between. Germline values: CDR1 SGDLS, CDR2 YYNGEE. The CDR3 runs 16 residues. The CDR3 nucleotides read TGTGCCAGCAGCGTATCCCCTTCGGGGGCTTGGACTGAAGCTTTCTTT. Translated: CASSVSPSGAWTEAFF.

This chain connects TRBV14 to TRBJ2-1, with D perhaps assigned TRBD1 or TRBD2 (5 bases each). CDR3 length: 17 amino acids. V was cut by 5 bases and J by 0 bases, with 17 bases left in between. CDR1 SGHDN and CDR2 FVKESK come from the germline V gene. The CDR3 coding sequence is TGTGCCAGCAGCTCCATTCGGGACCTAAGCTCCTACAATGAGCAGTTCTTC. Encoded protein: CASSSIRDLSSYNEQFF.

The chain joins TRBV5-4 to TRBJ1-1, with TRBD1 as a possible D gene (5 bases). In germline, CDR1 is SGHNT, CDR2 YYREEE (reference sequence). The V end lost 0 bases, the J end lost 3 bases, and 15 bases lay between the germline ends. CDR3 length: 16 residues. The CDR3 region has the DNA TGTGCCAGCAGCTTGGGAGGGGCGCAAAGGGACACTGAAGCTTTCTTT. Residues: CASSLGGAQRDTEAFF. Based on the CDR3 plus reference TRBV5-4 and TRBJ1-1, the full variable domain is ETGVTQSPTHLIKTRGQQVTLRCSSQSGHNTVSWYQQALGQGPQFIFQYYREEENGRGNFPPRFSGLQFPNYSSELNVNALELDDSALYLCASSLGGAQRDTEAFFGQGTRLTVV.

This clone came up a few times. The chain carries TRBV19 and TRBJ1-5; TRBD1 matches 7 bases. This CDR3 region has 16 residues. Germline CDR1 reads LNHDA; CDR2 reads SQIVND (reference sequence). V shed 7 bases, J shed 2 bases, and the junction held 11 bases outside the gene matches. The CDR3 spells CASTDRPGGGNQPQHF. The CDR3 DNA reads TGTGCCAGTACAGATCGACCAGGGGGAGGCAATCAGCCCCAGCATTTT.

The chain combines TRBV30 with TRBJ1-3; the match to TRBD1 covers 7 bases. The CDR3 has 13 residues. In germline, CDR1 is GTSNPN, CDR2 SVGIG (reference sequence). The trim removed 3 bases at V and 7 bases at J, leaving 6 bases unmatched. The DNA for the CDR3 is TGTGCCTGGAGGTACCAGGGGGTGAACACCATATATTTT. It yields the protein CAWRYQGVNTIYF. Full variable domain (rest looked up from reference TRBV30 and TRBJ1-3): SQTIHQWPATLVQPVGSPLSLECTVEGTSNPNLYWYRQAAGRGLQLLFYSVGIGQISSEVPQNLSASRPQDRQFILSSKKLLLSDSGFYLCAWRYQGVNTIYFGEGSWLTVV.

This clone was recorded a few times. The chain carries TRBV7-9 and TRBJ1-2; 8 bases are a match to TRBD1. Germline V gene sequence: CDR1 SEHNR, CDR2 FQNEAQ (reference sequence). The J segment lost 8 bases and the V segment lost 1 base, leaving 12 bases of the junction unmatched. The CDR3 sequence is 16 residues long. The CDR3 sequence: CASSLVGGTGIIGYTF. In DNA form, the CDR3 reads TGTGCCAGCAGCTTAGTCGGAGGGACAGGAATCATCGGCTACACCTTC.

This clone has just a few counts. The chain combines TRBV7-9 with TRBJ2-1; no reliable D call. The germline gives CDR1 SEHNR, CDR2 FQNEAQ (reference sequence). CDR3 length: 12 residues. Trimming pared 3 bases from V and 5 bases from J, leaving 5 bases between. This CDR3 is CASSFTHNEQFF. The CDR3 DNA sequence: TGTGCCAGCAGCTTTACCCACAATGAGCAGTTCTTC.

This clone was counted between two and nine times. The chain couples TRBV28 to TRBJ1-3; D is possibly TRBD1 (6 bases). Germline assignment: CDR1 MDHEN and CDR2 SYDVKM. With 2 bases removed from V and 2 bases from J, the gap between germline ends came to 7 bases. The CDR3 length is 14 residues. CDR3 DNA sequence: TGTGCCAGCAGTTTAGGGGGGCCTGGAAACACCATATATTTT. Its protein is CASSLGGPGNTIYF.

This clone was recorded a few times. The V and J genes are TRBV30 and TRBJ1-1; TRBD1 is a possible D gene (5 bases). The CDR3 length is 12 residues. Trimming left V 8 bases short and J 1 base short, with 11 bases between. From germline, CDR1 is GTSNPN and CDR2 SVGIG (reference sequence). CDR3 nucleotides: TGTGCCGGTGACAGATCGAACACTGAAGCTTTCTTT. This sequence encodes CAGDRSNTEAFF.